A selection of T cell receptor beta chains follows, all from one sample in a study of early T cells in non-severe SARS-CoV-2 infection. TCRdb analysed the 5' RACE reads with MiXCR anew, one entry per CDR3 protein. This sample carries under 80,000 distinct CDR3 sequences, over 10% of them seen once, and the ten largest clones take approximately 4.6%. The specimen was whole blood. Receptors originate from an adult who was a healthcare worker with PCR-confirmed SARS-CoV-2 infection or an uninfected control (not recorded which). Both conserved end residues are part of each CDR3. A D gene is named only where the DNA matches it firmly. The size entry is marked missing in some rows and otherwise reads once, few, many or a size class.

clone size	V gene	D gene	J gene	CDR3 protein	CDR3 DNA
-	TRBV20-1	-	TRBJ2-2	CSARRGTINTGELFF	TGCAGTGCTAGGAGGGGGACCATTAACACCGGGGAGCTGTTTTTT
-	TRBV12-3/TRBV12-4	TRBD1	TRBJ2-2	CASSPTGQHGELFF	TGTGCCAGCAGTCCGACAGGGCAACACGGGGAGCTGTTTTTT
many	TRBV10-3	TRBD1	TRBJ1-5	CATRDMGVGQGNQPQHF	TGTGCCACCCGGGACATGGGCGTCGGACAGGGCAATCAGCCCCAGCATTTT
few	TRBV27	TRBD1	TRBJ2-5	CASSPRGPETQYF	TGTGCCAGCAGTCCCAGGGGGCCTGAGACCCAGTACTTC
-	TRBV9	-	TRBJ1-6	CASSVRHDSPLHF	TGTGCCAGCAGCGTCCGCCATGATTCACCCCTCCACTTT
-	TRBV5-6	-	TRBJ1-1	CASSLEVALNTEAFF	TGTGCCAGCAGCTTGGAAGTTGCGTTAAACACTGAAGCTTTCTTT
many	TRBV28	-	TRBJ1-6	CASVRGGTSPLHF	TGTGCCAGCGTTCGTGGCGGAACTTCACCCCTCCACTTT
few	TRBV29-1	-	TRBJ2-1	CSGKGFSYNEQFF	TGCAGCGGCAAGGGCTTCTCCTACAATGAGCAGTTCTTC
many	TRBV10-3	-	TRBJ1-1	CAISQRGDTEAFF	TGTGCCATCTCACAGCGGGGGGACACTGAAGCTTTCTTT
-	TRBV4-2	-	TRBJ1-2	CASSQEGNYGYTF	TGTGCCAGCAGCCAAGAAGGGAACTATGGCTACACCTTC
many	TRBV3-1	-	TRBJ1-4	CASSLGEKLFF	TGTGCCAGCAGCTTAGGTGAAAAACTGTTTTTT
many	TRBV14	-	TRBJ2-3	CASSPGSDTQYF	TGTGCCAGCAGCCCCGGGTCAGATACGCAGTATTTT
many	TRBV7-8	TRBD1	TRBJ2-7	CASWDSASYEQYF	TGTGCCAGCTGGGACAGTGCCTCCTACGAGCAGTACTTC
many	TRBV12-3/TRBV12-4	-	TRBJ2-1	CASRLLGDSNNEQFF	TGTGCCAGCAGGCTACTTGGGGATTCCAACAATGAGCAGTTCTTC
many	TRBV12-3/TRBV12-4	TRBD2	TRBJ2-3	CASSLGISGGITDTQYF	TGTGCCAGCAGTTTGGGGATCAGCGGGGGGATCACAGATACGCAGTATTTT
many	TRBV5-1	-	TRBJ2-1	CASSSEGYNEQFF	TGCGCCAGCAGCTCTGAGGGGTACAATGAGCAGTTCTTC
many	TRBV6-1	-	TRBJ1-6	CASRDSSYNSPLHF	TGTGCCAGCAGGGACAGCTCCTATAATTCACCCCTCCACTTT
many	TRBV20-1	-	TRBJ2-1	CSAISRVSYNEQFF	TGCAGTGCTATTTCGAGGGTCTCCTACAATGAGCAGTTCTTC
few	TRBV11-2	-	TRBJ2-1	CASSSRAEQFF	TGTGCCAGCAGCAGCAGGGCTGAGCAGTTCTTC
many	TRBV6-5	-	TRBJ2-3	CASSYSPGMGEYF	TGTGCCAGCAGTTACTCGCCCGGAATGGGGGAGTATTTT
many	TRBV3-1	-	TRBJ2-2	CASSLWTVAGELFF	TGTGCCAGCAGCCTCTGGACAGTGGCCGGGGAGCTGTTTTTT
-	TRBV18	-	TRBJ1-1	CASSPTGGYTEAFF	TGTGCCAGCTCACCTACAGGTGGGTACACTGAAGCTTTCTTT
-	TRBV20-1	-	TRBJ1-5	CSARVGNIPYGNQPQHF	TGCAGTGCTAGAGTTGGTAATATACCGTATGGCAATCAGCCCCAGCATTTT
-	TRBV6-1	-	TRBJ1-6	CASSSGDSPLHF	TGTGCCAGCAGTTCCGGGGATTCACCCCTCCACTTT
many	TRBV4-1	TRBD1	TRBJ1-4	CASSQARTGPTEKLFF	TGCGCCAGCAGCCAGGCCCGGACAGGGCCTACTGAAAAACTGTTTTTT
once	TRBV30	-	TRBJ1-1	CAWSVRETEAFF	TGTGCCTGGAGTGTACGGGAGACGGAAGCTTTCTTT
many	TRBV9	TRBD1	TRBJ2-7	CASSALTGGDEQYF	TGTGCCAGCAGCGCCCTGACAGGGGGTGACGAGCAGTACTTC
few	TRBV6-1	TRBD2	TRBJ2-7	CASTSLAGADEQYF	TGTGCCAGCACCTCACTAGCGGGGGCGGACGAGCAGTACTTC
many	TRBV7-9	-	TRBJ1-4	CASILNDRPGEKLFF	TGTGCCAGCATCCTCAACGACAGGCCCGGGGAAAAACTGTTTTTT
few	TRBV7-6	-	TRBJ1-1	CASSSRGADGSEAFF	TGTGCCAGCAGCTCGAGAGGGGCTGATGGGTCTGAAGCTTTCTTT
-	TRBV4-1	-	TRBJ1-6	CASSSPADSPYNSPLHF	TGCGCCAGCAGCTCCCCCGCTGATAGCCCCTATAATTCACCCCTCCACTTT
many	TRBV7-6	TRBD2	TRBJ2-1	CASSPAGGGYNEQFF	TGTGCCAGCAGCCCCGCGGGGGGCGGGTACAATGAGCAGTTCTTC
-	TRBV7-9	-	TRBJ2-1	CASSETSNEQFF	TGTGCCAGCAGCGAAACTAGTAACGAGCAGTTCTTC
-	TRBV12-3/TRBV12-4	-	TRBJ2-7	CASSFAAPEQYF	TGTGCCAGCAGTTTTGCGGCGCCCGAGCAGTACTTC
-	TRBV5-5	-	TRBJ2-3	CASSPGLRGTDTQYF	TGTGCCAGCAGCCCGGGACTTCGCGGCACAGATACGCAGTATTTT
few	TRBV6-1	-	TRBJ1-2	CASSEGAATELYTF	TGTGCCAGCAGTGAAGGGGCAGCAACGGAACTCTACACCTTC
once	TRBV7-9	-	TRBJ1-2	CASSPGQPPAYGYTF	TGTGCCAGCAGCCCCGGACAGCCTCCGGCGTATGGCTACACCTTC
many	TRBV19	TRBD2	TRBJ2-5	CASRPAGGSQETQYF	TGTGCCAGTAGGCCAGCGGGGGGTAGCCAAGAGACCCAGTACTTC
many	TRBV29-1	-	TRBJ2-3	CSTLGGAGTDTQYF	TGCAGCACCCTAGGAGGGGCGGGCACAGATACGCAGTATTTT
-	TRBV7-3	-	TRBJ2-2	CASSLNGAANTGELFF	TGTGCCAGCAGCTTAAATGGGGCAGCAAACACCGGGGAGCTGTTTTTT
many	TRBV10-3	TRBD2	TRBJ2-3	CAISEPGLAGGRGRNTQYF	TGTGCCATCAGTGAACCGGGACTAGCGGGGGGGCGCGGAAGGAATACGCAGTATTTT
many	TRBV13	-	TRBJ2-1	CASSPPGYGEQFF	TGTGCCAGCAGCCCCCCGGGTTACGGTGAGCAGTTCTTC
-	TRBV5-4	-	TRBJ2-3	CASSLDLDFTDTQYF	TGTGCCAGCAGCTTGGATCTGGACTTCACAGATACGCAGTATTTT
few	TRBV9	-	TRBJ1-1	CASSVGGARGNTEVFF	TGTGCCAGCAGCGTAGGAGGGGCGCGGGGGAACACTGAAGTTTTCTTT
many	TRBV12-3/TRBV12-4	TRBD2	TRBJ2-3	CASSLRVAGTDTQYF	TGTGCCAGCAGTTTAAGGGTAGCGGGGACAGATACGCAGTATTTT
few	TRBV20-1	-	TRBJ1-2	CSARDRTTGTGYTF	TGCAGTGCTAGAGATCGGACAACTGGAACCGGCTACACCTTC
many	TRBV14	-	TRBJ2-1	CASSRSSALGNEQFF	TGTGCCAGCAGCCGTTCGTCTGCCTTAGGCAATGAGCAGTTCTTC
many	TRBV14	-	TRBJ2-1	CASRRGNDNEQFF	TGTGCCAGCAGACGGGGGAATGACAATGAGCAGTTCTTC
many	TRBV6-2/TRBV6-3	TRBD1	TRBJ1-5	CASSYSGTGGRSNQPQHF	TGTGCCAGCAGTTACTCCGGGACAGGGGGTCGTAGCAATCAGCCCCAGCATTTT
few	TRBV18	-	TRBJ1-1	CASSSTGGHEAFF	TGTGCCAGCTCATCGACTGGGGGACATGAAGCTTTCTTT
few	TRBV6-5	-	TRBJ2-1	CASSSIQGLGQFF	TGTGCCAGCAGTTCCATCCAGGGGCTAGGGCAGTTCTTC
many	TRBV4-1	-	TRBJ2-3	CASSHPEGTDTQYF	TGCGCCAGCAGCCACCCAGAGGGCACAGATACGCAGTATTTT
many	TRBV9	-	TRBJ2-3	CASSSRLGGSSTDTQYF	TGTGCCAGCAGCTCCCGCTTGGGGGGATCCAGCACAGATACGCAGTATTTT
-	TRBV6-6	TRBD1	TRBJ2-3	CASSYPTGVTDTQYF	TGTGCCAGCAGTTACCCGACAGGGGTGACAGATACGCAGTATTTT
many	TRBV5-4	TRBD1	TRBJ1-1	CASSLDAGGGTEAFF	TGTGCCAGCAGCTTGGACGCAGGGGGGGGCACTGAAGCTTTCTTT
few	TRBV10-3	TRBD2	TRBJ2-7	CAISGSGALYEQYF	TGTGCCATCAGCGGTAGCGGGGCCCTCTACGAGCAGTACTTC
many	TRBV5-1	-	TRBJ2-1	CASNGGGAGGMYNEQFF	TGCGCCAGCAATGGAGGGGGCGCAGGGGGAATGTACAATGAGCAGTTCTTC
many	TRBV10-3	-	TRBJ1-1	CAISESRGTEAFF	TGTGCCATCAGTGAGTCAAGGGGGACTGAAGCTTTCTTT
-	TRBV5-6	-	TRBJ2-7	CASSTFHEQYF	TGTGCCAGCAGCACTTTCCACGAGCAGTACTTC
many	TRBV6-4	-	TRBJ2-3	CASSDSDPDTQYF	TGTGCCAGCAGTGACTCGGACCCAGATACGCAGTATTTT